Each of the 5 T cell receptor beta chains below was sequenced from the same sample in a study of T cell responses to AZD1222 COVID-19 vaccine. Clones were read by immunoSEQ multiplex PCR, and TCRdb kept only the in-frame ones, dropping some. The table lists tens of thousands of clones, roughly 87% of them singletons. The sequencing here drew on peripheral blood, taken 28 days after the second AZD1222 dose. Every receptor here comes from an adult who received the AZD1222 COVID-19 vaccine.

This clone was seen more than once but under ten times. J is TRBJ1-2 and V is TRBV19, with D tentatively TRBD1 (5 bases). The germline V and J ends were trimmed by 5 bases and 6 bases, with 13 bases remaining between them. Germline lookup yields CDR1 LNHDA and CDR2 SQIVND (reference sequence). The CDR3 contains 13 residues. CDR3 nucleotide sequence: TGTGCCAGTAGTCGCCAAGGGGCAGATGGCTACACCTTC. Protein sequence: CASSRQGADGYTF. Full variable domain (missing parts from reference TRBV19 and TRBJ1-2): DGGITQSPKYLFRKEGQNVTLSCEQNLNHDAMYWYRQDPGQGLRLIYYSQIVNDFQKGDIAEGYSVSREKKESFPLTVTSAQKNPTAFYLCASSRQGADGYTFGSGTRLTVV.

This clone showed up just once. V usage is TRBV3-1 (or the pseudogene TRBV3-2) and J usage is TRBJ2-7, with TRBD1 matching 11 bases. Germline CDR1 is LGHDT and CDR2 is YNNKEL (reference sequence). The CDR3 contains 17 residues. Unmatched junction bases numbered 10, after V lost 3 bases and J lost 3 bases. The CDR3 DNA follows: TGTGCCAGCAGCCATCTTCCACCCGGGACAGGGGGCTACGAGCAGTACTTC. Protein sequence: CASSHLPPGTGGYEQYF.

This clone has a single count. The J gene is TRBJ2-1, the V gene TRBV6-5, with 9 bases identical to TRBD2. The CDR3 is 16 amino acids. Germline V gene lookup returns CDR1 MNHEY and CDR2 SVGAGI. V dropped 0 bases and J dropped 3; count of bases not matched to a gene: 3. CDR3 amino acids: CASSYSQLAGYNEQFF. The DNA of the CDR3 is TGTGCCAGCAGTTACTCACAACTAGCGGGCTACAATGAGCAGTTCTTC.

The genes are TRBV3-1 (or the pseudogene TRBV3-2) and TRBJ1-1; D gene unclear. The CDR3 is made up of 12 amino acids. The germline V and J ends were trimmed by 3 bases and 5 bases, with 7 bases remaining between them. The germline V gene encodes CDR1 LGHDT and CDR2 YNNKEL (reference sequence). CDR3: CASSQVSTEAFF. Here the CDR3 DNA reads TGTGCCAGCAGCCAGGTGTCAACTGAAGCTTTCTTT.

This chain links TRBV18 with TRBJ1-4; maybe TRBD1 (5 bases). The CDR3 is made up of 15 amino acids. Trimming cost V 0 bases and J 4 bases, with 9 bases left between them. Germline V CDR1 and CDR2: KGHSH, LQKENI. The CDR3 nucleotides are TGTGCCAGCTCACCACCGGGGCAGATTAATGAAAAACTGTTTTTT. It is translated as CASSPPGQINEKLFF.